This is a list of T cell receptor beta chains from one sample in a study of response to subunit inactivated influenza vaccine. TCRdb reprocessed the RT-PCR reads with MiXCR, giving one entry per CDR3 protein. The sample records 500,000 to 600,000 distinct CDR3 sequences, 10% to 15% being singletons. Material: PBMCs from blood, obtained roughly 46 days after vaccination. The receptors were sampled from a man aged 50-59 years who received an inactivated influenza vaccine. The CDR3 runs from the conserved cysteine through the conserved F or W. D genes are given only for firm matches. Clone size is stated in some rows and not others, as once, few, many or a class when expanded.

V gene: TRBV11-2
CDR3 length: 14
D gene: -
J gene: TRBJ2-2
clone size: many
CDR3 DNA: TGTGCCAGCAGCTCCGGAGTGAACACCGGGGAGCTGTTTTTT
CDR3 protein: CASSSGVNTGELFF

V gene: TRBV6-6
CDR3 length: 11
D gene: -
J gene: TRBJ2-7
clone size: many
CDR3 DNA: TGTGCCAGCAGTTACCAAGGAGAGCAGTACTTC
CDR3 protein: CASSYQGEQYF

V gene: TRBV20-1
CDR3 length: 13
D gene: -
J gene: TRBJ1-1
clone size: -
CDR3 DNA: TGCAGTGCTACCTACCCCATGAACACTGAAGCTTTCTTT
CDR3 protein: CSATYPMNTEAFF

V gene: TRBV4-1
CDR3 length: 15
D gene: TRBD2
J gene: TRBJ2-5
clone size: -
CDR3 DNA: TGCGCCAGCAGCCAAGTGCTAGCGGGAGGAGAGACCCAGTACTTC
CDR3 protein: CASSQVLAGGETQYF

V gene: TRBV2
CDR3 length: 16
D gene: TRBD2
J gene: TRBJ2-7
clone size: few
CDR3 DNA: TGTGCCAGCAGCGCCGTTCCTAGCGGGAGTTTGTACGAGCAGTACTTC
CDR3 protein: CASSAVPSGSLYEQYF

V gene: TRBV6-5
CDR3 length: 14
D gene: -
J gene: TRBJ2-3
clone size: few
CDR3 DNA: TGTGCCAGCAGTTACGGAGGGGTTGGAGATACGCAGTATTTT
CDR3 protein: CASSYGGVGDTQYF

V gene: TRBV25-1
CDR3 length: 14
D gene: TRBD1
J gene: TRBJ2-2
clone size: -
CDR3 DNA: TGTGCCAGCAGCAGGAACCAGGGGGCTCGAGGGCTGTTTTTT
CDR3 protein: CASSRNQGARGLFF

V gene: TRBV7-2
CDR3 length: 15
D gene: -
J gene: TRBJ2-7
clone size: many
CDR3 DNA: TGTGCCAGCAGCTCCTCGGGGAAGGCTACCTACGAGCAGTACTTC
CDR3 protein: CASSSSGKATYEQYF

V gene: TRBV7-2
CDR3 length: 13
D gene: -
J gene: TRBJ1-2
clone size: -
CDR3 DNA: TGTGCCAGCACCCCCGGACAGAACTATGGCTACACCTTC
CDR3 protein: CASTPGQNYGYTF

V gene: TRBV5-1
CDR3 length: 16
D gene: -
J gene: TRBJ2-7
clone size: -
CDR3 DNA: TGCGCCAGCAGCTTGGGCGGGACGACTATTGGCTACGAGCAGTACTTC
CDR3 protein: CASSLGGTTIGYEQYF

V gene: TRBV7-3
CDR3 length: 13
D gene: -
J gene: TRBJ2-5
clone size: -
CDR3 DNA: TGTGCCAGCAGCCGTGGGGAGGCAGAGACCCAGTACTTC
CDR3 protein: CASSRGEAETQYF

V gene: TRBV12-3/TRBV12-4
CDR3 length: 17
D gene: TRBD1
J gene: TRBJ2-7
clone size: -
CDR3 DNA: TGTGCCAGCAGCATGTGGGCCGGGACAGGGGGCGCGGGCGAGCAGTACTTC
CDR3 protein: CASSMWAGTGGAGEQYF

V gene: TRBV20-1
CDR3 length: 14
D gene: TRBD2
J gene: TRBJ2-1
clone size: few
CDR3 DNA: TGCAGTGCTAGATCGACTAGCGGCTACAATGAGCAGTTCTTC
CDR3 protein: CSARSTSGYNEQFF

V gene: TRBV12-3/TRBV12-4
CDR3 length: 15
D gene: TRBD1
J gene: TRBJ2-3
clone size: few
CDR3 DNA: TGTGCCAGCAGTTTAGGGACAGGGAGCTTGAATACGCAGTATTTT
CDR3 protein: CASSLGTGSLNTQYF